The entry below gives a single T cell receptor (beta chain) sequence along with its context. CDR3 length equals 14 residues. Between the trimmed V and J ends, which lost 0 bases and 5 bases, there was a span of 8 bases. The germline CDR1 and CDR2 sequences are SGHDN and FVKESK. This sample is part of a study of blood T cell repertoires in COVID-19. Clones were sequenced by immunoSEQ multiplex PCR, and TCRdb holds only the in-frame ones, with some missing. The sample yields 110,000 or so clones, 70% to 90% seen once. Material for sequencing was peripheral blood. This chain uses TRBV14 with TRBJ1-5; a possible D gene is TRBD1 (5 bases). This receptor was identified in a woman aged 45 to 65 with acute or convalescent COVID-19. The CDR3 DNA reads as TGTGCCAGCAGCCAAGACAGGGAATATCAGCCCCAGCATTTT. Residues: CASSQDREYQPQHF.